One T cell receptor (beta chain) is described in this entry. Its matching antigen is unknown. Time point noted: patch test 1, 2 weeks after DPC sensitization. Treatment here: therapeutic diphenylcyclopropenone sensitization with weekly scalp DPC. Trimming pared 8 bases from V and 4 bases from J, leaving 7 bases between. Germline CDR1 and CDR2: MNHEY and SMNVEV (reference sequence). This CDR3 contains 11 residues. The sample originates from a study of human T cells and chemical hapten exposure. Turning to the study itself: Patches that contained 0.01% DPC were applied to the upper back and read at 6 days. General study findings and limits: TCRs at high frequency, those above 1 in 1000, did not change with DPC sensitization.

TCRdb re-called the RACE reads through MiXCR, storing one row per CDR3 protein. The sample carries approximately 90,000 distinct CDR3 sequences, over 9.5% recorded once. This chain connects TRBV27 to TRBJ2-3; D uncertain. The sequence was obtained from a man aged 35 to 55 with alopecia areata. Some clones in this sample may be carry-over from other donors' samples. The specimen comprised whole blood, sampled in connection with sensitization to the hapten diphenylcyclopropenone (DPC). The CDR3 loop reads CASGKADTQYF. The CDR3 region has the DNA TGTGCCAGCGGAAAGGCAGATACGCAGTATTTT.